The TCR beta chain under discussion was sequenced for a study of memory CD4+ T cells and cytomegalovirus serostatus. General study points: CMV serostatus prediction reached median AUC about 0.95, or 0.9 with US-trained model.

Single viable CD3+CD4+CD8-CD45RO+ cells were sorted as the memory CD4+ T cells. With regard to this clone: Its antigen is not known.

Data came from immunoSEQ multiplex PCR; TCRdb stores just in-frame clones and leaves some out. The sample consists of under 50,000 clones, about 73% of them appearing once. Germline CDR1 is MDHEN and CDR2 is SYDVKM. With 10 bases removed from V and 6 bases from J, the gap between germline ends came to 13 bases. The CDR3 has 12 amino acids. What was sequenced was memory CD4+ T cells from blood. The genes are TRBV28 and TRBJ2-1; no reliable D call. This sequence originates from an adult in good health and CMV-seronegative. CDR3 sequence reads: CATKAAINEQFF. The CDR3 nucleotides are TGTGCCACCAAAGCAGCGATCAATGAGCAGTTCTTC.